What follows is one TCR beta chain and its context. Its antigen specificity is not known. No per-base quality is available; no much larger clone lies one base away. TCRbeta CDR3 regions were amplified from genomic DNA by means of the immunoSEQ Assay, a bias-controlled multiplex PCR. For the original study's pipeline: Within the assay, amplification of reference gene primers was used to estimate how many nucleated cells each sample contained. To quantify the absolute abundance of each unique TCRbeta CDR3 rearrangement, sequence reads were collapsed and filtered. For each sample, productive Simpson clonality was calculated as the square root of Simpson's diversity index over productive rearrangements. The immuneACCESS repertoire file appears here via TCRdb, limited to in-frame rearrangements. These files lack a portion of the clones; in checked studies, under half of the deficit traces to unresolved V genes, and the cause of the others is not known. The V and J calls and clone size come from that table; D and trimming were worked out from the DNA. Here the sample has some 55,000 clones; approximately 91% occur a single time. About 3% of the sample is in the top ten clones.

The collaborating institutions used their own protocols to collect whole blood in K2EDTA tubes. For TCRbeta analysis, collaborators shipped samples in one of three forms: frozen whole blood, isolated PBMCs, or DNA extracted from either of those sample types. This record belongs to a study of blood T cell repertoires in COVID-19 (dated by TCRdb to 2020 to 2021). Looking at the study overall: Collaborator samples came from the United States, Italy and Spain and covered acute and convalescent phases of COVID-19. Deeply sampled blood TCRbeta repertoires from subjects exposed to, actively infected with, or recovered from COVID-19 were included in the dataset. Where available, HLA class I and class II types were taken from metadata supplied by the sample provider and were not determined by assay-based typing. The repertoires were released in a freely available public database intended as a resource for research on the immune response to SARS-CoV-2. Samples came from the ongoing ImmuneRACE study (first 160 participants) plus 1,254 subjects from 6 global collaborators. The prospective study material was composed of cDNA or gDNA derived from T cells, B-cell-depleted T cells, or PBMCs. Sample metadata almost always included a de-identified subject ID, COVID-19 status, age in years and sex. The research as a whole found: The quantity of clinical and demographic metadata differed by source and by participant and was supplied without curation.

The CDR3 sequence holds 13 residues, the cysteine and phenylalanine included. Of all the DNA, just the CDR3 is kept, 39 bases in frame from base 1. CDR1 and CDR2 are read off the germline V gene as SGHRS and YFSETQ. V is reduced by 4 bases and J by 1 base, leaving a spacing of 8 bases between them. This clonotype was sampled from a human donor in a cohort sampled during active COVID-19. Input material: peripheral blood. The sequence is built from TRBV5-1 and TRBJ2-5; matching of 5 bases hints at TRBD2 as the D gene. The base sequence is TGCGCCAGCAGCCCCGGACTCCAAGAGACCCAGTACTTC. Its translation reads: CASSPGLQETQYF.